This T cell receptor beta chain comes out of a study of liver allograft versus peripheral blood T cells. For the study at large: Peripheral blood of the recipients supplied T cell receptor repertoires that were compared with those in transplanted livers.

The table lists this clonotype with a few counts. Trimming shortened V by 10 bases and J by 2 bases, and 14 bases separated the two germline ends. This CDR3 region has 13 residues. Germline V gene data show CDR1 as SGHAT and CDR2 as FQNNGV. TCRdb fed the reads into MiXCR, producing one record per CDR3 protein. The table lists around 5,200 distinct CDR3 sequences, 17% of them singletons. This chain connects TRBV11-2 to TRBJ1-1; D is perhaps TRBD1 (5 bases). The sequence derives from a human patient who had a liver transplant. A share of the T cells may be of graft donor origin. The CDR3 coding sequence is TGTGCCATCATAGGAGGGGTAAACACTGAAGCTTTCTTT. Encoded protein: CAIIGGVNTEAFF.